Each of the 25 T cell receptor beta chains below was sequenced from the same sample in a study of human T cells and chemical hapten exposure. Using its own MiXCR run on the RACE reads, TCRdb lists one record per CDR3 protein. This sample has some 350,000 distinct CDR3 sequences; about 6% occur once, and the top ten carry approximately 5.4%. Time point: patch test 2, 6 weeks after DPC sensitization. As to treatment: therapeutic diphenylcyclopropenone sensitization with weekly scalp DPC. The input for sequencing was whole blood, taken in connection with sensitization to the hapten diphenylcyclopropenone (DPC). These receptors came from a woman aged 18-29 years with alopecia areata. Some clones in this sample may be carry-over from other donors' samples.

The J gene is TRBJ2-2, the V gene TRBV7-3; possible D gene TRBD1, 6 bases. Trimming stripped 8 bases from V and 0 bases from J, with 10 bases between. Germline CDR1 SGHTA, CDR2 FQGTGA. The CDR3 has 14 amino acids. CDR3 bases: TGTGCCAGCGGCAGACAGGCGAACACCGGGGAGCTGTTTTTT. Translated: CASGRQANTGELFF.

J is TRBJ1-1 and V is TRBV12-3 or TRBV12-4, with 11 bases matching TRBD1. J lost 5 bases, V lost 6 bases, and 14 bases had no gene match. The CDR3 is 17 amino acids. CDR3 sequence: CASSRLDRGLLGTEAFF. The CDR3 DNA is TGTGCCAGCAGCCGCCTGGACAGGGGGCTTCTAGGAACTGAAGCTTTCTTT.

In this sample, this clonotype turned up many times. V is TRBV20-1 and J is TRBJ1-2; D is ambiguous. This CDR3 is built from 13 residues. The V gene lost 0 bases and the J gene lost 1 base, with 6 bases spanning the gap. Germline V lookup: CDR1 DFQATT, CDR2 SNEGSKA (reference sequence). CDR3 amino acids: CSAREPRNYGYTF. The CDR3 DNA follows: TGCAGTGCTAGAGAGCCACGTAACTATGGCTACACCTTC.

This rearrangement joins TRBV6-5 to TRBJ2-5; a weak D match, TRBD2 (5 bases). Trimming took 0 bases from V and 8 from J, leaving 13 bases between them. The CDR3 extends over 14 amino acids. Germline lookup yields CDR1 MNHEY and CDR2 SVGAGI. CDR3 coding DNA: TGTGCCAGCAGTTACTCGAGCGGCTCCCCCACCCAGTACTTC. Residues: CASSYSSGSPTQYF.

The table lists this clonotype with many counts. In DNA, the CDR3 is TGTGCCAGCGGGACGGGACAGGCGGATGAAAAACTGTTTTTT. It translates to CASGTGQADEKLFF. The gene calls are TRBV3-1 and TRBJ1-4; 8 bases match TRBD1. Per germline, CDR1 LGHDT and CDR2 YNNKEL (reference sequence). Trimming cost V 8 bases and J 6 bases; bases outside gene matches: 8. CDR3 length equals 14 residues. Together with reference TRBV3-1 and TRBJ1-4, the CDR3 gives the full variable domain: DTAVSQTPKYLVTQMGNDKSIKCEQNLGHDTMYWYKQDSKKFLKIMFSYNNKELIINETVPNRFSPKSPDKAHLNLHINSLELGDSAVYFCASGTGQADEKLFFGSGTQLSVL.

This clonotype was observed many times. The chain employs TRBV6-5 and TRBJ2-3, with 7 bases that match TRBD1. J gave up 0 bases and V 5 bases, and 5 bases lay outside the gene matches. Per the germline V gene, CDR1 is MNHEY and CDR2 is SVGAGI. The CDR3 length is 15 residues. This chain's CDR3 is CASSPGTASTDTQYF. CDR3 nucleotide sequence: TGTGCCAGCAGTCCCGGGACAGCTAGCACAGATACGCAGTATTTT.

This clonotype was picked up many times. The chain carries TRBV29-1 and TRBJ1-5, with 9 bases identical to TRBD1. The CDR3 is 13 amino acids. After removal of 5 bases from V and 6 bases from J, the junction contained 5 bases not matched to a gene. Germline CDR1 and CDR2: SQVTM and ANQGSEA. CDR3 sequence reads: CSVRQGVGQPQHF. For the CDR3, the DNA is TGCAGCGTTAGACAGGGGGTGGGTCAGCCCCAGCATTTT. The full variable domain, in which reference TRBV29-1 and TRBJ1-5 provide the parts outside the CDR3, is SAVISQKPSRDICQRGTSLTIQCQVDSQVTMMFWYRQQPGQSLTLIATANQGSEATYESGFVIDKFPISRPNLTFSTLTVSNMSPEDSSIYLCSVRQGVGQPQHFGDGTRLSIL.

The chain has TRBV4-3 and TRBJ2-7; the D gene could be TRBD1 or TRBD2 (5 bases each). CDR1 and CDR2 (germline): LGHNA, YSLEER. CDR3 length: 16 residues. V lost 0 bases to trimming and J lost 1 base, with 13 bases between them. The CDR3 bases are TGCGCCAGCAGCCAAGAAGTTAGAGGGGAATCCTACGAGCAGTACTTC. Translation gives CASSQEVRGESYEQYF.

As for this clonotype: The junction differs from germline at one of its ends, possibly a read error. The J gene is TRBJ1-1, the V gene TRBV6-6; D unclear. Looked up from germline, CDR1 is MNHNY and CDR2 is SVGAGI (reference sequence). The CDR3 spans 16 residues. The CDR3 nucleotides are TGTGACAGCAGTTACTCGATCCGTTCCCGGAACACTGAAGCTTTCTTT. Amino acid sequence: CDSSYSIRSRNTEAFF.

The rearrangement links TRBV4-3 to TRBJ2-1; D might be TRBD2 (6 bases). Germline CDR1 reads LGHNA; CDR2 reads YSLEER. The length of the CDR3 is 17 residues. Trimming took 0 bases from V and 1 from J, leaving 13 bases between them. This CDR3 reads CASSQEAASVSYNEQFF. The CDR3 region has the DNA TGCGCCAGCAGCCAAGAGGCGGCTAGCGTTTCCTACAATGAGCAGTTCTTC.

This clonotype was seen at least ten times. V is TRBV5-1 and J is TRBJ1-6; 11 bases are a match to TRBD1. The CDR3 contains 16 residues. J lost 7 bases, V lost 1 base, and 4 bases had no gene match. CDR1 and CDR2 from the germline V gene are SGHRS and YFSETQ. CDR3 bases: TGCGCCAGCAGCTTGAGAGGACAGGGGGCGAATTCACCCCTCCACTTT. It translates to CASSLRGQGANSPLHF.

The table lists this clonotype with a few counts. V and J are TRBV11-2 and TRBJ1-4; tentatively, D is TRBD1 (5 bases). The CDR3 consists of 13 residues. The V and J ends lost 8 bases and 3 bases respectively, with 10 bases between them. Germline CDR1 SGHAT, CDR2 FQNNGV. The CDR3 DNA follows: TGTGCCAGCGTCGGGGCGGCTAATGAAAAACTGTTTTTT. Amino acids: CASVGAANEKLFF. The entire variable domain, with the rest obtained from reference TRBV11-2 and TRBJ1-4, is as follows: EAGVAQSPRYKIIEKRQSVAFWCNPISGHATLYWYQQILGQGPKLLIQFQNNGVVDDSQLPKDRFSAERLKGVDSTLKIQPAKLEDSAVYLCASVGAANEKLFFGSGTQLSVL.

The V gene is TRBV18, the J gene TRBJ1-5; 7 bases fit TRBD1. CDR3 length equals 16 residues. V dropped 0 bases and J dropped 6; count of bases not matched to a gene: 8. Germline V gene lookup returns CDR1 KGHSH and CDR2 LQKENI. The CDR3 reads CASSPPVISGGQPQHF. The CDR3 nucleotides are TGTGCCAGCTCACCACCGGTTATATCAGGGGGTCAGCCCCAGCATTTT.

A word on this clonotype: A much larger clonotype is one base distant, so this may be a read error. The V and J genes are TRBV7-8 and TRBJ1-1; D is unclear. The CDR3 covers 12 residues. V was pared by 4 bases and J by 4 bases, with 7 bases between. Germline V CDR1 and CDR2: SGHVS, FQNEAQ. The CDR3: CASSSTATEAFF. As DNA, the CDR3 is TGTGCCAGCAGCTCCACGGCCACTGAAGCTTTCTTT.

Ten or more counts support this clonotype. V usage is TRBV28 and J usage is TRBJ1-1, with TRBD1 identical over 7 bases. This CDR3 region has 15 residues. Germline V gene data show CDR1 as MDHEN and CDR2 as SYDVKM. V gave up 6 bases and J gave up 5 bases; unmatched junction bases: 12. The CDR3 DNA sequence: TGTGCCAGCAGCCACAATGACAGGGATGGGACTGAAGCTTTCTTT. It encodes CASSHNDRDGTEAFF. Looking up the rest from reference TRBV28 and TRBJ1-1 gives the full variable domain: DVKVTQSSRYLVKRTGEKVFLECVQDMDHENMFWYRQDPGLGLRLIYFSYDVKMKEKGDIPEGYSVSREKKERFSLILESASTNQTSMYLCASSHNDRDGTEAFFGQGTRLTVV.

This clonotype was picked up many times. The chain is built from TRBV15 and TRBJ2-1; 10 positions match TRBD2. V trimming: 5 bases; J trimming: 5 bases; junction bases outside the gene matches: 6. Germline values: CDR1 LNHNV, CDR2 YYDKDF (reference sequence). The CDR3 is made up of 15 amino acids. The CDR3 loop is CATSRRTSGNNEQFF. The CDR3 DNA is TGTGCCACCAGCCGCCGGACTAGCGGTAACAATGAGCAGTTCTTC.

V gene TRBV5-4 combines with J gene TRBJ1-6, with D hard to call. The CDR3 loop spans 14 amino acids. Trimming took 4 bases from V and 6 from J, leaving 11 bases between them. Looked up from germline, CDR1 is SGHNT and CDR2 is YYREEE (reference sequence). The DNA of the CDR3 is TGTGCCAGCAGCCCTTTTCCAGCTAATTCACCCCTCCACTTT. This encodes CASSPFPANSPLHF.

The V and J genes are TRBV20-1 and TRBJ2-3; D is unresolved. Trimming removed 1 base at V and 3 bases at J, with 14 bases between. The germline V gene encodes CDR1 DFQATT and CDR2 SNEGSKA (reference sequence). This CDR3 has 15 amino acids. The CDR3, as DNA: TGCAGTGCTAGAGTTGAAGGACGTAGAACAGATACGCAGTATTTT. Residues: CSARVEGRRTDTQYF.

The rearrangement uses TRBV7-2 and TRBJ2-5; D may match TRBD1 or TRBD2 (5 bases each). Deletions cut 5 bases from V and 0 bases from J, with 10 bases between. This CDR3 has 14 residues. CDR1 SGHTA and CDR2 FQGNSA come from the germline V gene. CDR3 DNA sequence: TGTGCCAGCAGCCAGGGCGGGTACCAAGAGACCCAGTACTTC. Its protein is CASSQGGYQETQYF.

The chain links TRBV4-1 to TRBJ2-7; D not resolved. Deletions cut 1 base from V and 3 bases from J, with 10 bases between. The length of the CDR3 is 14 residues. CDR1 is MGHRA, CDR2 YSYEKL, per germline. Here the CDR3 DNA reads TGCGCCAGCAGCCAAGGGGTCCAGATCTACGAGCAGTACTTC. Translated: CASSQGVQIYEQYF.

This chain connects TRBV20-1 to TRBJ2-3; maybe TRBD2 (6 bases). CDR3 length: 15 amino acids. The V gene lost 4 bases and the J gene lost 3 bases, with 17 bases spanning the gap. The V gene's germline CDR1 is DFQATT and CDR2 SNEGSKA (reference sequence). CDR3 coding DNA: TGCAGTGCTACACCTATGGGGCGGGGAACAGATACGCAGTATTTT. It specifies CSATPMGRGTDTQYF.

The rearrangement links TRBV27 to TRBJ1-1, with 9 bases that match TRBD1. Germline CDR1 MNHEY, CDR2 SMNVEV (reference sequence). The CDR3 loop spans 14 amino acids. V was pared by 5 bases and J by 4 bases, with 5 bases of the junction left unmatched. The CDR3 protein is CASSEQGAITEAFF. In nucleotides, the CDR3 is TGTGCCAGCAGTGAACAGGGGGCAATCACTGAAGCTTTCTTT.

The chain joins TRBV19 to TRBJ2-6; 10 bases are shared with TRBD2. This CDR3 is 16 amino acids long. The ends lost 7 bases at V and 0 bases at J; junction bases unmatched: 3. CDR1 is LNHDA and CDR2 is SQIVND in the germline V gene (reference sequence). The CDR3 DNA sequence: TGTGCCAGTACAACTAGCGGGGTCTCTGGGGCCAACGTCCTGACTTTC. It yields the protein CASTTSGVSGANVLTF.

The chain couples TRBV28 to TRBJ1-4; weak D call: TRBD1 (5 bases). Trimming shortened V by 7 bases and J by 0 bases, and 12 bases separated the two germline ends. The CDR3 is made up of 15 amino acids. Germline CDR1 reads MDHEN; CDR2 reads SYDVKM. The CDR3 sequence is CASTIGGATNEKLFF. For the CDR3, the DNA is TGTGCCAGCACCATAGGAGGGGCAACTAATGAAAAACTGTTTTTT.

This clonotype was counted ten times or more. This chain links TRBV4-3 with TRBJ2-7; D unresolved. CDR1 is LGHNA, CDR2 YSLEER, per germline. V lost 1 base, J lost 2 bases, and 12 bases lay in between. The CDR3 is made up of 15 amino acids. The chain's CDR3 is CASSQGRRSAYEQYF. CDR3 sequence (DNA): TGCGCCAGCAGCCAAGGCCGCAGGTCCGCCTACGAGCAGTACTTC.